This passage covers 23 T cell receptor beta chains from one sample sequenced in a study of glioma-infiltrating T cells. The iRepertoire nested amplicon-rescue multiplex PCR amplified TCR alpha and beta CDR3s from RNA. TCRdb redid the calling of the multiplex PCR reads with MiXCR, one entry per CDR3 protein. The repertoire holds about 130,000 distinct CDR3 sequences, with roughly 20% as singletons. The sample taken for sequencing was glioma tissue, nonneoplastic brain tissue, or PBMCs (not recorded which). The receptors here all came from a human donor with low-grade glioma or glioblastoma, undergoing nonglioma brain surgery, or in good health (not recorded which).

This clonotype occurred many times. Germline and junction disagree at one end, which may indicate a read error. The genes are TRBV7-2 and TRBJ2-3; 8 positions agree with TRBD2. CDR3 length equals 15 residues. Germline CDR1 reads SGHTA; CDR2 reads FQGNSA. The CDR3 coding sequence is TGTGCCAGCAGCTCCCCTCGGCGAGCGGGAGTACCCCCGAAGTTT. Residues: CASSSPRRAGVPPKF.

This clonotype was picked up a small number of times. It may be a read error: a sequence one base away is much more abundant. CDR3 region: CAHNGSGANVLTF. In DNA form, the CDR3 reads TGTGCCCACAACGGGTCTGGGGCCAACGTCCTGACTTTC. This chain joins TRBV6-1 and TRBJ2-6; D unresolved. The germline V and J ends were trimmed by 11 bases and 1 base, with 9 bases remaining between them. In germline, CDR1 is MNHNS, CDR2 SASEGT. This CDR3 contains 13 residues.

For this clonotype: Its ends do not fully match the called genes, so a read error is possible. The CDR3: CASSYYRGEYNPPLHF. CDR3 nucleotides: TGTGCCAGCAGCTACTACAGGGGCGAGTATAATCCACCCCTCCACTTT. V is TRBV27 and J is TRBJ1-6; 7 bases line up with TRBD1. The CDR3 runs 16 residues. Germline V CDR1 and CDR2: MNHEY, SMNVEV (reference sequence).

Regarding this clonotype: A single base separates this from a much larger clone, so it may be a read error. The chain joins TRBV20-1 to TRBJ2-7, with 11 positions matching TRBD2. The CDR3 extends over 13 amino acids. Germline lookup yields CDR1 DFQATT and CDR2 SNEGSKA (reference sequence). The CDR3 nucleotides are TGCAGTGCCGATACTAGCGGGAGAGACGAGCAGCACTTC. Protein product: CSADTSGRDEQHF.

At least ten counts were recorded for this clonotype. This chain connects TRBV20-1 to TRBJ2-1, with a tentative D call TRBD2 (6 bases). The CDR3 is 11 amino acids. With 7 bases removed from V and 7 bases from J, the gap between germline ends came to 11 bases. Germline values: CDR1 DFQATT, CDR2 SNEGSKA (reference sequence). CDR3: CSDAGRNEQFF. The CDR3 DNA reads TGCAGTGACGCGGGACGAAATGAGCAGTTCTTC.

Ten or more counts support this clonotype. V is TRBV28 and J is TRBJ2-7; D not resolved. Trimming left V 9 bases short and J 0 bases short, with 12 bases between. Germline CDR1 is MDHEN and CDR2 is SYDVKM. The CDR3 runs to 13 residues. The CDR3 sequence: CARGFKNSYEQYF. As DNA, the CDR3 is TGTGCCAGGGGTTTCAAAAACTCCTACGAGCAGTACTTC. Full variable domain (remainder filled in from reference TRBV28 and TRBJ2-7): DVKVTQSSRYLVKRTGEKVFLECVQDMDHENMFWYRQDPGLGLRLIYFSYDVKMKEKGDIPEGYSVSREKKERFSLILESASTNQTSMYLCARGFKNSYEQYFGPGTRLTVT.

Worth noting for this clonotype: This is likely a read error, given that the CDR3 carries no conserved phenylalanine or tryptophan at its end. The V gene is TRBV12-3 or TRBV12-4, the J gene TRBJ1-1; no firm D call. V shed 3 bases and J shed 1 base, with 9 bases lying between them. This CDR3 is 14 amino acids long. CDR3 in amino acids: CASSFGRSNTEAFL. In nucleotides, the CDR3 is TGTGCCAGCAGTTTCGGGAGATCGAACACTGAAGCTTTCTTA.

In DNA, the CDR3 is TGTGCCAGCAGGGGGGGGGGGGCCGTCTATAATGAGCAGTTCTTC. It codes for CASRGGGAVYNEQFF. J is TRBJ2-1 and V is TRBV6-1; D is possibly TRBD2 (7 bases). The CDR3 runs to 15 residues. Germline V CDR1 and CDR2: MNHNS, SASEGT. The V end was cut by 6 bases, the J end by 7 bases, with 19 bases between.

This clonotype came up many times. This chain uses TRBV6-1 with TRBJ2-7; 12 nucleotides match TRBD2. CDR1 and CDR2 (germline): MNHNS, SASEGT. The ends lost 6 bases at V and 4 bases at J; junction bases unmatched: 10. CDR3 length: 16 residues. The CDR3: CASSIGASGRGYEQYF. CDR3 nucleotide sequence: TGTGCCAGCAGCATCGGGGCTAGCGGGAGGGGGTACGAGCAGTACTTC.

A word on this clonotype: A read error may explain this, as a much larger clone is one base away. The chain has TRBV5-1 and TRBJ2-7; D is ambiguous. The germline V gene has CDR1 SGHRS and CDR2 YFSETQ. Trimming took off 3 bases at V and 5 bases at J, with 12 bases between the two ends. The CDR3 is 13 residues long. CDR3 in amino acids: CASSSDPSHEQYF. The CDR3 DNA reads TGCGCCAGCAGCTCGGACCCTTCCCACGAGCAGTACTTC.

In its sample, this clonotype was seen many times. The chain couples TRBV7-2 to TRBJ1-6; 7 bases map to TRBD1. V was pared by 4 bases and J by 5 bases, with 8 bases of the junction left unmatched. CDR1 SGHTA and CDR2 FQGNSA come from the germline V gene. This CDR3 comprises 16 residues. CDR3: CASSSRGGTDNSPLHF. CDR3 nucleotides: TGTGCCAGCAGCTCCCGGGGAGGGACAGATAATTCACCCCTCCACTTT.

This clonotype was found many times. The genes are TRBV20-1 and TRBJ2-7, with TRBD1 as a possible D gene (5 bases). Germline lookup yields CDR1 DFQATT and CDR2 SNEGSKA (reference sequence). V was trimmed by 1 base and J by 2 bases, leaving 15 bases between them. The CDR3 is 15 residues long. In DNA form, the CDR3 reads TGCAGTGCTAGAGTTCTAGGACATACCACCTACGAGCAGTACTTC. Residues: CSARVLGHTTYEQYF.

At least ten counts were recorded for this clonotype. This chain links TRBV11-2 with TRBJ2-3, with 11 positions matching TRBD2. There are 14 residues in the CDR3. V was pared by 0 bases and J by 12 bases, with 5 bases of the junction left unmatched. From germline, CDR1 is SGHAT and CDR2 FQNNGV. In nucleotides, the CDR3 is TGTGCCAGCAGCTTAGATCCCGGACTAGCGGGTCAGTATTTT. As protein: CASSLDPGLAGQYF.

This chain uses TRBV12-3 or TRBV12-4 with TRBJ1-1, with D tentatively TRBD1 (5 bases). The CDR3 runs to 15 residues. V was cut by 8 bases and J by 0 bases, with 16 bases left in between. The CDR3 region has the DNA TGTGCCAGCTGTCCCAGGGAGAACCTGAACACTGAAGCTTTCTTT. It translates to CASCPRENLNTEAFF.

This clonotype was detected many times. V usage is TRBV28 and J usage is TRBJ2-5; weak D call: TRBD2 (6 bases). Germline lookup yields CDR1 MDHEN and CDR2 SYDVKM. The CDR3 covers 13 residues. V dropped 5 bases and J dropped 5 bases, with 12 bases sitting between them. The CDR3, as DNA: TGTGCCAGCAGTCCCCCGGGGAGGGAGACCCAGTACTTC. It translates to CASSPPGRETQYF.

Many counts were recorded for this clonotype. The gene calls are TRBV27 and TRBJ2-1, with a tentative D call TRBD2 (5 bases). V dropped 4 bases and J dropped 13 bases, with 17 bases sitting between them. This CDR3 is built from 13 residues. From germline, CDR1 is MNHEY and CDR2 SMNVEV (reference sequence). The CDR3 coding sequence is TGTGCCAGCAGTTCTATACTAGAACCTTTACAGTTCTTC. Its protein is CASSSILEPLQFF.

This clonotype was observed at least ten times. This sequence joins TRBV10-3 and TRBJ2-7; TRBD1 or TRBD2 may be the D gene (5 bases each). The V gene's germline CDR1 is ENHRY and CDR2 SYGVKD. V shed 5 bases and J shed 2 bases, with 13 bases lying between them. This CDR3 is built from 14 residues. The CDR3 DNA reads TGTGCCATCAGTAGGGACCCAGTCCCCTACGAGCAGTACTTC. It encodes CAISRDPVPYEQYF.

This clonotype has just a few counts. The chain uses TRBV12-5 and TRBJ2-2; 7 nucleotides agree with TRBD1. There are 16 residues in the CDR3. The junction had 8 bases not matched to a gene; V was cut back by 5 bases and J by 2 bases. Looked up from germline, CDR1 is LGHNT and CDR2 is FRNRAP. CDR3 sequence reads: CASGPAGTANTGELFF. The DNA of the CDR3 is TGTGCTAGTGGTCCCGCCGGGACAGCAAACACCGGGGAGCTGTTTTTT.

As to this clonotype: It may be a read error: a sequence one base away is much more abundant. The V and J genes are TRBV7-4 and TRBJ1-5; perhaps TRBD1 as D (5 bases). CDR3 size: 15 residues. Germline CDR1 reads SGHVT; CDR2 reads SQSDAQ. V was pared by 5 bases and J by 3 bases, with 14 bases between. CDR3 protein: CASSPPWDFNQPQHF. The CDR3 DNA sequence: TGTGCCAGCAGCCCTCCATGGGACTTCAATCAGCCCCAGCATTTT.

This clonotype was recorded at least ten times. This rearrangement joins TRBV6-1 to TRBJ1-3; D not resolved. Germline CDR1 is MNHNS and CDR2 is SASEGT. The CDR3 length is 13 residues. V lost 6 bases to trimming and J lost 0 bases, with 6 bases between them. CDR3: CASRPSSGNTIYF. The CDR3 DNA follows: TGTGCCAGCAGGCCAAGCTCTGGAAACACCATATATTTT.

In the case of this clonotype: One end of the junction does not line up with germline, which may come from a read error. The genes are TRBV28 and TRBJ1-5; D gene unclear. CDR1 is MDHEN, CDR2 SYDVKM, per germline. The CDR3 has 15 amino acids. CDR3 bases: TGTGCCAGCAGTTTACGGACGGCTATCAATCAGCCCGAGCATTTT. Encoded protein: CASSLRTAINQPEHF.

The genes are TRBV12-5 and TRBJ2-1; 9 nucleotides align to TRBD2. The germline V gene has CDR1 LGHNT and CDR2 FRNRAP. V lost 4 bases, J lost 6 bases, and 7 bases stayed unmatched. This CDR3 has 15 amino acids. The CDR3 DNA follows: TGTGCTAGTGGTTCGTTAGCGGGAGAGGGCAATGAGCAGTTCTTC. Its protein product is CASGSLAGEGNEQFF.

The table lists this clonotype with many counts. The gene calls are TRBV19 and TRBJ2-6; D gene unclear. The germline V and J ends were trimmed by 4 bases and 4 bases, with 8 bases remaining between them. The CDR3 is made up of 14 amino acids. Per germline, CDR1 LNHDA and CDR2 SQIVND (reference sequence). The CDR3 loop is CASSKQSGANVLTF. In nucleotides, the CDR3 is TGTGCCAGTAGTAAGCAATCCGGGGCCAACGTCCTGACTTTC.